This TCR beta chain was profiled in a study of T-cell memory formation after mild COVID-19. This clonotype was found a few times. What it binds is unknown. Per the germline V gene, CDR1 is DFQATT and CDR2 is SNEGSKA (reference sequence). The CDR3 is 13 residues long. The V gene lost 5 bases and the J gene lost 0 bases, with 10 bases spanning the gap. General study results and limits: Contracting CD8+ clones were enriched in EMRA, CD4+ mainly in CM and EM.

Each CDR3 protein gets one entry after TCRdb re-called the 5' RACE reads with MiXCR. The repertoire holds roughly 280,000 distinct CDR3 sequences, with 7% to 10% as singletons. The chain uses TRBV20-1 and TRBJ1-1; a weak D match, TRBD1 (5 bases). The sample taken for sequencing was PBMCs or a T cell subset sorted from them (not recorded which). The receptor comes from a man aged 18 to 29 who had mild COVID-19 (a few samples of this study predate the infection). Cell type and time point are not known. The CDR3 sequence: CSADRQMNTEAFF. The CDR3 coding sequence is TGCAGTGCTGATCGACAGATGAACACTGAAGCTTTCTTT.